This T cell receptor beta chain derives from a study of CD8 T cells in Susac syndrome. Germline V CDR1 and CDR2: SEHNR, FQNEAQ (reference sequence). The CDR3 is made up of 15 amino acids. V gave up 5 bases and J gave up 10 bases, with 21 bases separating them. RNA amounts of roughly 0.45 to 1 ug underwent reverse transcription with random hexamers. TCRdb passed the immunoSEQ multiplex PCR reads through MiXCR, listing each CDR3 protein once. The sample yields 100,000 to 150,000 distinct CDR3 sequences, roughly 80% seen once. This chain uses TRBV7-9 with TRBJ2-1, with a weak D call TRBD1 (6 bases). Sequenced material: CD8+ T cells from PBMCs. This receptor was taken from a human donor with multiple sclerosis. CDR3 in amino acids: CASSQPGVAQGEQFF. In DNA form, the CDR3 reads TGTGCCAGCAGCCAACCTGGAGTCGCCCAGGGGGAGCAGTTCTTC.